This T cell receptor (beta chain) emerged from a study of chemoradiotherapy in HPV16-positive cancers (dated 2022 in TCRdb). As for the study more broadly: Candidate HPV-specific T-cell clones and common TCR motifs were defined by functional T-cell assays performed on cells from two HPV16-positive patients. The study asked whether T-cell immunity against the HPV oncoproteins E6 and E7 changes during chemoradiotherapy and whether it affects survival. Next, the candidate HPV-specific TCRs and motifs were followed in TCR repertoires from over 85 patients with HPV-related cancers. Broader findings and caveats from the paper: Among HPV16-positive patients, expansion of HPV-responsive T cells during chemoradiotherapy was associated with better recurrence-free survival. Expansion of candidate HPV-specific clones and E7-related TCR motifs was observed in the tumor microenvironment during treatment, whereas no such expansion was observed for non-HPV-specific T cells. The functional definition of HPV-specific T cells was derived from only two HPV16-positive patients, and the survival association was reported for HPV16-positive patients.

Repertoires were sampled repeatedly over the course of chemoradiotherapy so that clonal expansion in the tumor microenvironment could be followed. Libraries were constructed by the immunoSEQ multiplex PCR assay. The source is immuneACCESS, and TCRdb retained only in-frame sequences with V and J called. Part of the clones is not carried over; for the studies checked, unresolved V genes explain less than half of this, and the remainder is unexplained. In this sample the table shows about 5,000 clones, 85% to 95% of which occur a single time. The ten most abundant clones make up around 4.7% of the sample. Notes on this clone: The antigen it recognizes is unknown. No base quality values were provided; no much bigger clone lies one nucleotide off.

The CDR3 spans 15 residues, from the cysteine through the phenylalanine. The read is trimmed to its CDR3 DNA, 45 bases read in frame from base 1. CDR1 and CDR2, per the germline V gene, are MNHNS and SASEGT. V gives up 5 bases and J gives up 3 bases, and the segment between their germline ends measures 17 bases. Sampling was conducted from a patient who underwent chemoradiotherapy. Here the chain combines TRBV6-1 and TRBJ2-7, with TRBD1 as a weak D call on 5 bases. This TCR was recovered from a human donor with HPV-associated anogenital cancer. The CDR3 here reads CASSPTGRGHYEQYF. The DNA is TGTGCCAGCAGTCCGACCGGAAGGGGCCACTACGAGCAGTACTTC.